The 26 T cell receptor beta chains below were found in one sample sequenced in a study of beta chain features in type 1 diabetes. Study findings and constraints: Shorter TCRB CDR3s, moderately but significantly so, were found in Type 1 diabetes patients in all four CD4+ subsets.

Their cognate antigens are unknown. The authors reverse transcribed all of the isolated RNA, so sequencing captured expressed TCRB transcripts. Profiling relied on immunoSEQ multiplex PCR, and the TCRdb table lists in-frame clones only, not all of them. The data contain under 300,000 clones, 11% of them singletons. Material: naive CD4+ T cells from blood. Receptors were obtained from a man aged 30 to 39 with type 1 diabetes.

The count of this clone is one. This chain uses TRBV28 with TRBJ1-6; D might be TRBD1 (5 bases). Germline loops: CDR1 MDHEN, CDR2 SYDVKM. The germline V and J ends were trimmed by 4 bases and 0 bases, with 28 bases remaining between them. The length of the CDR3 is 22 residues. CDR3 sequence reads: CASSYYRDLRTSSHSYNSPLHF. DNA for the CDR3: TGTGCCAGCAGTTACTACCGGGACTTGAGAACTTCGTCTCACTCCTATAATTCACCCCTCCACTTT.

This clone came up a few times. V usage is TRBV15 and J usage is TRBJ2-5; D perhaps matches TRBD2 (5 bases). V was cut by 1 base and J by 5 bases, with 5 bases left in between. CDR3 length: 12 residues. Per the germline V gene, CDR1 is LNHNV and CDR2 is YYDKDF (reference sequence). The CDR3 reads CATSRGGETQYF. CDR3 DNA: TGTGCCACCAGCAGAGGAGGGGAGACCCAGTACTTC.

This clone was seen a few times. This sequence joins TRBV2 and TRBJ2-5; TRBD2 aligns across 16 bases. CDR1 SNHLY and CDR2 FYNNEI come from the germline V gene. The CDR3 covers 16 residues. V shed 6 bases and J 7 bases; nucleotides not matched to a gene: 8. The CDR3 DNA sequence: TGTGCCAGCAGGACCGGGACTAGCGGGGGGGCCGGGACCCAGTACTTC. It codes for CASRTGTSGGAGTQYF.

This clone turned up a few times. This chain's CDR3 is CASRPALAGGETQYF. DNA of the CDR3: TGTGCCAGCAGACCCGCGCTAGCGGGGGGGGAGACCCAGTACTTC. The chain uses TRBV5-4 and TRBJ2-5; 12 bases are shared with TRBD2. Germline CDR1 and CDR2: SGHNT and YYREEE (reference sequence). Trimming at V came to 5 bases and at J to 5 bases, leaving 7 bases not matched to a gene. The CDR3 loop spans 15 amino acids. Using reference TRBV5-4 and TRBJ2-5 for the parts outside the CDR3, the full variable domain is ETGVTQSPTHLIKTRGQQVTLRCSSQSGHNTVSWYQQALGQGPQFIFQYYREEENGRGNFPPRFSGLQFPNYSSELNVNALELDDSALYLCASRPALAGGETQYFGPGTRLLVL.

The sample holds a few counts of this clone. The rearrangement joins TRBV5-1 to TRBJ2-3; 11 bases fit TRBD2. The ends lost 3 bases at V and 1 base at J; junction bases unmatched: 7. CDR1 and CDR2 (germline): SGHRS, YFSETQ. The CDR3 runs 17 residues. Here the CDR3 DNA reads TGCGCCAGCAGCTCCCCTAGCGGGGGGCCGGGCACAGATACGCAGTATTTT. It translates to CASSSPSGGPGTDTQYF.

The chain is built from TRBV12-5 and TRBJ2-2; 8 bases are a match to TRBD2. There are 15 residues in the CDR3. With 6 bases clipped from V and 6 bases from J, the junction kept 9 bases outside the gene matches. Germline-derived CDR1 and CDR2 are LGHNT and FRNRAP. CDR3 DNA: TGTGCTAGTGGGTCCCGCGGGGGGCAAGCCGGGGAGCTGTTTTTT. Its protein product is CASGSRGGQAGELFF.

As for this clone: Compared with germline, one end of the junction differs, possibly owing to a read error. The rearrangement links TRBV7-7 to TRBJ1-5; the match to TRBD1 covers 8 bases. The CDR3 consists of 13 residues. Germline CDR1 SSHAT, CDR2 FNYEAQ (reference sequence). This chain's CDR3 is CASSRDRNQPQHF. CDR3 bases: TGTGCTAGCAGCCGGGACAGGAATCAGCCCCAGCATTTT.

CDR3 sequence: CASSQRGWGLETQYF. Here the CDR3 DNA reads TGTGCCAGCAGCCAGCGGGGCTGGGGGCTCGAGACCCAGTACTTC. This chain links TRBV13 with TRBJ2-5, with a possible D match to TRBD2 (7 bases). Trimming removed 5 bases from V and 5 bases from J, with 18 bases in between. This CDR3 contains 15 residues. In germline, CDR1 is PRHDT, CDR2 FYEKMQ (reference sequence).

This clone was seen a handful of times. V gene TRBV29-1 combines with J gene TRBJ2-7, with 12 bases matching TRBD1. The CDR3 loop spans 13 amino acids. V shed 4 bases and J 6 bases; nucleotides not matched to a gene: 4. CDR1 is SQVTM, CDR2 ANQGSEA, per germline. The CDR3 is CSVAGTGGFEQYF. CDR3 nucleotides: TGCAGCGTTGCCGGGACAGGGGGCTTCGAGCAGTACTTC.

The chain joins TRBV23-1 to TRBJ1-2; 7 bases are a match to TRBD1. TRBV23-1 is an ORF for which the function is uncertain. With V trimmed by 1 base and J by 2 bases, 7 bases remained unmatched. The CDR3 runs 16 residues. CDR3 nucleotide sequence: TGCGCCAGCAGTCAATGGAAGGGGGCAGGCAACTATGGCTACACCTTC. It translates to CASSQWKGAGNYGYTF.

This clone was seen more than once but under ten times. The rearrangement uses TRBV7-9 and TRBJ2-6, with D hard to call. CDR1 is SEHNR, CDR2 FQNEAQ, per germline (reference sequence). The V gene lost 6 bases and the J gene lost 0 bases, with 6 bases spanning the gap. The CDR3 contains 14 residues. CDR3: CASSRSSGANVLTF. CDR3 nucleotide sequence: TGTGCCAGCAGTAGAAGCTCTGGGGCCAACGTCCTGACTTTC.

In this sample, this clone turned up a few times. Here the CDR3 DNA reads TGCGCCAGCAGCCAAGCCCAGAACTATGGCTACACCTTC. Translating it yields CASSQAQNYGYTF. V is TRBV4-1 and J is TRBJ1-2; D is undetermined. Germline loops: CDR1 MGHRA, CDR2 YSYEKL. The CDR3 is 13 residues long. Trimming stripped 1 base from V and 2 bases from J, with 5 bases between.

The V gene is TRBV29-1, the J gene TRBJ1-2; a possible D gene is TRBD1 (6 bases). CDR1 is SQVTM, CDR2 ANQGSEA, per germline. The length of the CDR3 is 11 residues. V lost 4 bases to trimming and J lost 8 bases, with 11 bases between them. CDR3 sequence reads: CSVAGGEGYTF. Written as DNA, the CDR3 is TGCAGCGTTGCGGGGGGCGAGGGCTACACCTTC. Complete variable domain (other parts from reference TRBV29-1 and TRBJ1-2): SAVISQKPSRDICQRGTSLTIQCQVDSQVTMMFWYRQQPGQSLTLIATANQGSEATYESGFVIDKFPISRPNLTFSTLTVSNMSPEDSSIYLCSVAGGEGYTFGSGTRLTVV.

The chain links TRBV5-1 to TRBJ2-7, with 7 bases matching TRBD2. CDR3 size: 18 residues. The germline V gene encodes CDR1 SGHRS and CDR2 YFSETQ. Trimming at V came to 0 bases and at J to 0 bases, leaving 12 bases not matched to a gene. CDR3 nucleotide sequence: TGCGCCAGCAGCTTGGCCGGAAGAAGCGGGGCCCACTCCTACGAGCAGTACTTC. Its protein is CASSLAGRSGAHSYEQYF.

The chain recombines TRBV9 with TRBJ1-2; weak D call: TRBD1 (6 bases). V lost 4 bases and J 4 bases, leaving 11 bases between the germline ends. Germline loops: CDR1 SGDLS, CDR2 YYNGEE. CDR3 length: 13 residues. CDR3 in amino acids: CASSPQGGYGYTF. CDR3 bases: TGTGCCAGCAGCCCCCAAGGGGGCTATGGCTACACCTTC. Drawing the rest from reference TRBV9 and TRBJ1-2, the complete variable domain is DSGVTQTPKHLITATGQRVTLRCSPRSGDLSVYWYQQSLDQGLQFLIQYYNGEERAKGNILERFSAQQFPDLHSELNLSSLELGDSALYFCASSPQGGYGYTFGSGTRLTVV.

The table lists this clone with a few counts. J is TRBJ1-1 and V is TRBV30; a weak D match, TRBD1 (6 bases). This CDR3 is built from 13 residues. The germline gives CDR1 GTSNPN, CDR2 SVGIG (reference sequence). V was clipped by 5 bases and J by 1 base, with 11 bases between them. The CDR3 nucleotides are TGTGCCTGGCAGACAGGACCGAACACTGAAGCTTTCTTT. Translating it yields CAWQTGPNTEAFF.

This clone was detected only a few times. The genes are TRBV4-2 and TRBJ2-5; 7 bases are a match to TRBD1. Trimming removed 3 bases from V and 1 base from J; junction bases left unmatched: 2. The germline V gene has CDR1 LGHNA and CDR2 YNFKEQ. The CDR3 is 14 residues long. The CDR3 coding sequence is TGTGCCAGCAGCCAGGGACAGATCCAAGAGACCCAGTACTTC. It yields the protein CASSQGQIQETQYF.

The chain combines TRBV5-6 with TRBJ2-5; D ambiguous. This CDR3 contains 14 residues. The germline V gene has CDR1 SGHDT and CDR2 YYEEEE. The V gene lost 4 bases and the J gene lost 2 bases, with 12 bases spanning the gap. CDR3 DNA: TGTGCCAGCAGCCCTACGAGGCTTCAAGAGACCCAGTACTTC. It encodes CASSPTRLQETQYF.

This chain connects TRBV2 to TRBJ1-1; D not resolved. The CDR3 contains 14 residues. In germline, CDR1 is SNHLY, CDR2 FYNNEI. V was shortened by 4 bases and J by 1 base, with 10 bases between the two germline ends. CDR3 loop: CASSVGVGNTEAFF. CDR3 coding DNA: TGTGCCAGCAGTGTCGGGGTGGGGAACACTGAAGCTTTCTTT.

This clone was observed a handful of times. The chain couples TRBV5-1 to TRBJ2-5; tentatively, D is TRBD2 (7 bases). The DNA end lines up better with TRBJ2-7; the J call may be wrong. Germline-derived CDR1 and CDR2 are SGHRS and YFSETQ. This CDR3 has 16 amino acids. This CDR3 reads CASSLDRGAPTYEQYF. CDR3 coding DNA: TGCGCCAGCAGCTTGGACCGGGGGGCCCCAACCTACGAGCAGTACTTC.

As regards this clone: Different DNA sequences within this sample yield the same CDR3. This chain joins TRBV9 and TRBJ2-5, with TRBD2 matching over 13 bases. Germline V gene sequence: CDR1 SGDLS, CDR2 YYNGEE. CDR3 size: 15 residues. V was clipped by 3 bases and J by 5 bases; unmatched bases: 4. DNA of the CDR3: TGTGCCAGCAGCGCGGGACTAGCGGGGCGGGAGACCCAGTACTTC. This translates into CASSAGLAGRETQYF.

This chain joins TRBV30 and TRBJ1-5, with 9 bases fitting TRBD1. After removal of 3 bases from V and 6 bases from J, the junction contained 12 bases not matched to a gene. There are 16 residues in the CDR3. Germline values: CDR1 GTSNPN, CDR2 SVGIG (reference sequence). The CDR3 region is CAWSALQGAGSQPQHF. The CDR3 region has the DNA TGTGCCTGGAGCGCCTTACAGGGGGCCGGTAGTCAGCCCCAGCATTTT.

V gene TRBV18 combines with J gene TRBJ2-3; D unresolved. V was pared by 2 bases and J by 6 bases, with 6 bases between. The CDR3 totals 12 residues. CDR1 and CDR2 (germline): KGHSH, LQKENI. The CDR3 DNA reads TGTGCCAGCTCACCATCTGAGGATACGCAGTATTTT. This gives the protein CASSPSEDTQYF.

The chain uses TRBV2 and TRBJ1-4; TRBD1 is a possible D gene (5 bases). This CDR3 contains 15 residues. V lost 8 bases and J 8 bases, leaving 21 bases between the germline ends. Germline-derived CDR1 and CDR2 are SNHLY and FYNNEI. CDR3: CASLPGAGLGEKLFF. CDR3 DNA sequence: TGTGCCAGCCTCCCTGGGGCAGGGTTGGGCGAAAAACTGTTTTTT.

The genes are TRBV5-4 and TRBJ2-5; tentatively, D is TRBD1 (6 bases). Trimming took 0 bases from V and 1 from J, leaving 16 bases between them. The germline gives CDR1 SGHNT, CDR2 YYREEE (reference sequence). The CDR3 has 17 residues. CDR3 nucleotides: TGTGCCAGCAGCTTGGGGGACATCCCTAGGGGCCAAGAGACCCAGTACTTC. Amino acid sequence: CASSLGDIPRGQETQYF.

J is TRBJ2-1 and V is TRBV18, with 9 positions matching TRBD1. The CDR3 covers 14 residues. Germline trimming cut 4 bases from V and 7 bases from J; bases unmatched to any gene: 5. Germline assignment: CDR1 KGHSH and CDR2 LQKENI. The CDR3 nucleotides are TGTGCCAGCTCACTCCGGGACAGGGAGAATGAGCAGTTCTTC. Translated: CASSLRDRENEQFF. Full variable domain (outside the CDR3, taken from reference TRBV18 and TRBJ2-1): NAGVMQNPRHLVRRRGQEARLRCSPMKGHSHVYWYRQLPEEGLKFMVYLQKENIIDESGMPKERFSAEFPKEGPSILRIQQVVRGDSAAYFCASSLRDRENEQFFGPGTRLTVL.